This T cell receptor (beta chain) is from a study of T cells in Graves' hyperthyroidism and ophthalmopathy. Study-wide context: Any treatment followed the collection of peripheral blood at initial diagnosis. General observations from the study: Stable hyperthyroidism was separated from ophthalmopathy by a model based on 13 V-J features. Onset of ophthalmopathy came a median 6.5 months after the model predicted it.

In this sample, this clonotype turned up a few times. Its target is not known. Using RNA transcripts as the source, TCR beta CDR3 regions were amplified. An initial round of RT-PCR targeting the TCR CDR3 relied on the HTBI primer set. TCRdb processed the multiplex PCR reads anew with MiXCR; each CDR3 protein has one entry. The sample has under 400,000 distinct CDR3 sequences; roughly 15% are singletons. Exclusions: uncontrolled infection, other autoimmune disease, pregnancy, lactation. The origin of this receptor is a man younger than 45 with Graves' hyperthyroidism. The specimen was blood.

In nucleotides, the CDR3 is TGTGCCAGCAGTCCCGATGACAGGGGCATCCTCCCCCAGCATTTT. Translated: CASSPDDRGILPQHF. V gene TRBV28 combines with J gene TRBJ1-5; 8 bases match TRBD1. V shed 5 bases, J shed 10 bases, and the junction held 13 bases outside the gene matches. This CDR3 is built from 15 residues. CDR1 and CDR2 from the germline V gene are MDHEN and SYDVKM.